The 10 T cell receptor beta chains below were found in one sample sequenced in a study of graft-versus-host responses after intestinal transplantation. Clones were sequenced by immunoSEQ multiplex PCR, and TCRdb holds only the in-frame ones, with some missing. The data show 3,000 to 4,000 clones, with about 82% seen just once and roughly 4.4% held by the top ten. Intraepithelial lymphocytes and lamina propria lymphocytes were released through processing of graft tissue. Sample: ileum tissue, taken more than 650 days after intestinal transplant. The receptors come from a human patient who received an intestinal transplant, so some T cells may come from the graft donor.

The chain joins TRBV27 to TRBJ1-6; tentatively, D is TRBD1 (5 bases). This CDR3 has 14 amino acids. Trimming shortened V by 5 bases and J by 9 bases, and 14 bases separated the two germline ends. CDR1 MNHEY and CDR2 SMNVEV come from the germline V gene (reference sequence). The CDR3 here is CASSRGVGSSPLHF. The CDR3 nucleotides are TGTGCCAGCAGTAGAGGGGTGGGAAGTTCACCCCTCCACTTT.

The V call is TRBV27, the J call TRBJ2-7, with D possibly being TRBD1 (5 bases). The length of the CDR3 is 13 residues. V was shortened by 6 bases and J by 1 base, with 10 bases between the two germline ends. The germline V gene encodes CDR1 MNHEY and CDR2 SMNVEV (reference sequence). The CDR3 sequence: CASSSSGSYEQYF. The CDR3 nucleotides are TGTGCCAGCAGCTCCTCAGGGTCCTACGAGCAGTACTTC.

This chain joins TRBV6-5 and TRBJ1-5; D not resolved. Germline CDR1 MNHEY, CDR2 SVGAGI. The V gene lost 0 bases and the J gene lost 4 bases, with 4 bases spanning the gap. The CDR3 contains 13 residues. The CDR3 is CASSYSANQPQHF. The DNA for the CDR3 is TGTGCCAGCAGTTACTCGGCTAATCAGCCCCAGCATTTT.

The rearrangement links TRBV6-5 to TRBJ1-1; D is uncertain. CDR1 is MNHEY, CDR2 SVGAGI, per germline. Trimming stripped 8 bases from V and 1 base from J, with 17 bases between. The CDR3 length is 15 residues. The CDR3 protein is CASARSYSPNTEAFF. The DNA for the CDR3 is TGTGCCAGCGCACGAAGCTATTCCCCGAACACTGAAGCTTTCTTT.

The chain has TRBV7-7 and TRBJ2-5; no clear D. Germline CDR1 and CDR2: SSHAT and FNYEAQ (reference sequence). V shed 6 bases and J shed 5 bases, with 13 bases lying between them. The CDR3 has 13 residues. CDR3 nucleotide sequence: TGTGCCAGCAGGGATACTGGATGGGAGACCCAGTACTTC. This translates into CASRDTGWETQYF. The variable domain in full, with the rest retrieved from reference TRBV7-7 and TRBJ2-5, is GAGVSQSPRYKVTKRGQDVTLRCDPISSHATLYWYQQALGQGPEFLTYFNYEAQPDKSGLPSDRFSAERPEGSISTLTIQRTEQRDSAMYRCASRDTGWETQYFGPGTRLLVL.

V gene TRBV7-7 combines with J gene TRBJ1-1; D is unresolved. Between the trimmed V and J ends, which lost 1 base and 1 base, there was a span of 4 bases. Germline V gene lookup returns CDR1 SSHAT and CDR2 FNYEAQ (reference sequence). The CDR3 length is 13 residues. CDR3 amino acids: CASSLGRNTEAFF. In DNA, the CDR3 is TGTGCCAGCAGCTTAGGACGGAACACTGAAGCTTTCTTT.

This clone was counted a single time. V is TRBV30 and J is TRBJ1-5; the D is unclear. Between the trimmed V and J ends, which lost 8 bases and 2 bases, there was a span of 22 bases. The CDR3 length is 16 residues. CDR1 is GTSNPN, CDR2 SVGIG, per germline (reference sequence). CDR3 in DNA: TGTGCCCCCGGGGTAGGGAGCCCCGTTCGCAATCAGCCCCAGCATTTT. Translated: CAPGVGSPVRNQPQHF.

This clone was seen more than once but under ten times. This rearrangement joins TRBV5-1 to TRBJ2-1; TRBD1 might be the D (6 bases). In germline, CDR1 is SGHRS, CDR2 YFSETQ. V lost 2 bases and J 12 bases, leaving 15 bases between the germline ends. This CDR3 comprises 13 residues. CDR3 in DNA: TGCGCCAGCAGCTTCGAACCGGGACACCGGCAGTTCTTC. Translation gives CASSFEPGHRQFF.

The chain employs TRBV7-9 and TRBJ2-7; D is ambiguous. Germline V gene sequence: CDR1 SEHNR, CDR2 FQNEAQ (reference sequence). V lost 5 bases and J 3 bases, leaving 5 bases between the germline ends. CDR3 length: 11 amino acids. The CDR3 region has the DNA TGTGCCAGCAGCACTAACTACGAGCAGTACTTC. It codes for CASSTNYEQYF. Combining the CDR3 with reference TRBV7-9 and TRBJ2-7 gives the whole variable domain DTGVSQNPRHKITKRGQNVTFRCDPISEHNRLYWYRQTLGQGPEFLTYFQNEAQLEKSRLLSDRFSAERPKGSFSTLEIQRTEQGDSAMYLCASSTNYEQYFGPGTRLTVT.

This chain connects TRBV7-8 to TRBJ1-5; D is unclear. The V and J ends lost 1 base and 0 bases respectively, with 10 bases between them. There are 16 residues in the CDR3. In germline, CDR1 is SGHVS, CDR2 FQNEAQ. DNA for the CDR3: TGTGCCAGCAGCTTAGAGTCAGTTTATAGCAATCAGCCCCAGCATTTT. Amino acids: CASSLESVYSNQPQHF. The full variable domain, completed using reference TRBV7-8 and TRBJ1-5, is GAGVSQSPRYKVAKRGQDVALRCDPISGHVSLFWYQQALGQGPEFLTYFQNEAQLDKSGLPSDRFFAERPEGSVSTLKIQRTQQEDSAVYLCASSLESVYSNQPQHFGDGTRLSIL.